This T cell receptor (beta chain) was observed in a study of blood T cell repertoires in COVID-19. At the level of the study: Researchers got acute and convalescent COVID-19 samples from the United States, Italy and Spain. In each case, the material was cDNA or gDNA derived from T cells, B-cell-depleted T cells, or PBMCs.

In the source study's methods: Scientists estimated how many nucleated cells there were by amplifying reference gene primers. Sequencing used immunoSEQ multiplex PCR; TCRdb keeps in-frame clones, though not all of them. That table furnishes V, J and clone size, whereas the DNA furnished D and trimming. The table records over 50,000 clones, roughly 77% of them present only once. From germline, CDR1 is SGHTA and CDR2 FQGNSA. After removal of 2 bases from V and 5 bases from J, the junction contained 8 bases not matched to a gene. This CDR3 region has 16 residues. Sequences were obtained from peripheral blood. The V gene is TRBV7-2, the J gene TRBJ1-4; the match to TRBD1 covers 7 bases. This receptor was obtained from a man older than 75 with acute or convalescent COVID-19. The CDR3 region has the DNA TGTGCCAGCAGCTTACTGACAGGGACCCTAAATGAAAAACTGTTTTTT. Amino acids: CASSLLTGTLNEKLFF.